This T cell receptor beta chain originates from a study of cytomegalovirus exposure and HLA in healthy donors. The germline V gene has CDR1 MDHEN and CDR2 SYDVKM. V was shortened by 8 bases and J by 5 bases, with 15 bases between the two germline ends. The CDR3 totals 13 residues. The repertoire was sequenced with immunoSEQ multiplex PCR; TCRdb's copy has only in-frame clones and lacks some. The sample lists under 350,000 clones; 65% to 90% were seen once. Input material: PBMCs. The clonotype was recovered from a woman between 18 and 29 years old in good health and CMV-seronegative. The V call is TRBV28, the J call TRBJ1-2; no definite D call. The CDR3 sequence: CASQSREVYGYTF. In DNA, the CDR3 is TGTGCCAGCCAGTCACGGGAAGTGTATGGCTACACCTTC.